Following are 6 T cell receptor beta chains from one sample sequenced in a study of graft-versus-host responses after intestinal transplantation. Repertoires were generated with immunoSEQ multiplex PCR, while TCRdb's copy carries only in-frame clones and drops some. The sample has about 100,000 clones, 87% seen once; the top ten hold about 0.95%. The antigens for these receptors are not known. The sequencing used unstimulated CD4+ T cells sorted from spleen or lymph node cells, collected before transplant. Source of these receptors: a human donor who was the organ donor for an intestinal transplant.

This rearrangement joins TRBV30 to TRBJ1-2; no definite D call. The CDR3 has 11 residues. V gave up 0 bases and J gave up 10 bases, with 9 bases separating them. Germline values: CDR1 GTSNPN, CDR2 SVGIG (reference sequence). DNA for the CDR3: TGTGCCTGGAGTGTAAGCATTTACTACACCTTC. It yields the protein CAWSVSIYYTF. The variable domain in full, with the rest retrieved from reference TRBV30 and TRBJ1-2, is SQTIHQWPATLVQPVGSPLSLECTVEGTSNPNLYWYRQAAGRGLQLLFYSVGIGQISSEVPQNLSASRPQDRQFILSSKKLLLSDSGFYLCAWSVSIYYTFGSGTRLTVV.

The chain uses TRBV19 and TRBJ2-3, with 10 bases aligning to TRBD2. With 5 bases clipped from V and 4 bases from J, the junction kept 6 bases outside the gene matches. Germline loops: CDR1 LNHDA, CDR2 SQIVND (reference sequence). This CDR3 is 15 amino acids long. CDR3 DNA sequence: TGTGCCAGTAGTGAGACCAGCGGGGGGGCAGATACGCAGTATTTT. Protein product: CASSETSGGADTQYF.

The chain recombines TRBV29-1 with TRBJ2-6; no firm D call. Trimming removed 2 bases at V and 0 bases at J, with 11 bases between. Looked up from germline, CDR1 is SQVTM and CDR2 is ANQGSEA. The CDR3 is 16 residues long. The DNA of the CDR3 is TGCAGCGTTGAAACATTCAACCACTCTGGGGCCAACGTCCTGACTTTC. Protein sequence: CSVETFNHSGANVLTF.

J is TRBJ1-1 and V is TRBV2, with 10 bases aligning to TRBD1. Losses at the gene ends were 4 bases for V and 8 bases for J; bases not matched to a gene: 10. CDR1 SNHLY and CDR2 FYNNEI come from the germline V gene. The CDR3 runs 15 residues. The DNA of the CDR3 is TGTGCCAGCAGTGCTCGGGACAGGGGAGGTCAAGAAGCTTTCTTT. Protein sequence: CASSARDRGGQEAFF.

The chain couples TRBV7-8 to TRBJ2-5; 8 bases are a match to TRBD2. Trimming removed 1 base from V and 5 bases from J; junction bases left unmatched: 9. The CDR3 has 16 amino acids. Germline V CDR1 and CDR2: SGHVS, FQNEAQ. The CDR3 bases are TGTGCCAGCAGCTTAGTTGCGGGGGGCCGTGCGGAGACCCAGTACTTC. Protein product: CASSLVAGGRAETQYF.

This clone has only a few counts. The rearrangement joins TRBV5-8 to TRBJ1-1; no reliable D call. Germline V gene data show CDR1 as SGHTS and CDR2 as YDEGEE. This CDR3 has 13 amino acids. Between the trimmed V and J ends, which lost 2 bases and 7 bases, there was a span of 12 bases. In DNA, the CDR3 is TGTGCCAGCAGCTTTGGGCCTGGGCTTGAAGCTTTCTTT. Translating it yields CASSFGPGLEAFF.